Sequencing of this TCR beta chain was carried out in a study of blood T cell repertoires in COVID-19. Study details: The origin of the acute and convalescent COVID-19 samples was the United States, Italy and Spain.

Assay used: immunoSEQ multiplex PCR; TCRdb lists only in-frame clones, some missing. The sample has roughly 290,000 clones; roughly four fifths are singletons. Those enrolled in Seattle joined during active infection and were followed longitudinally afterward. CDR1 is KGHSH, CDR2 LQKENI, per germline. This CDR3 has 14 amino acids. V lost 3 bases to trimming and J lost 5 bases, with 12 bases between them. The sequencing sample was made of peripheral blood. The J gene is TRBJ2-3, the V gene TRBV18; a possible D gene is TRBD2 (7 bases). This clonotype was obtained from a person aged 70 to 80 with COVID-19, enrolled during active disease. CDR3: CASSPRGGRDTQYF. The CDR3 DNA reads as TGTGCCAGCTCACCGAGGGGGGGGCGAGATACGCAGTATTTT.